The 24 T cell receptor beta chains given below trace back to one sample, sequenced in a study of CD8+CD57+ T cells in acquired aplastic anemia. Investigators profiled TCR beta VDJ and CDR3 from genomic DNA template. TCRdb re-called the reads with MiXCR, one entry per CDR3 protein. This table has some 160,000 distinct CDR3 sequences, around half appearing once. It was patients with CD8+CD57+ cell expansion by flow cytometry who were chosen for sequencing. Sequencing used sorted CD4+, CD8+, or CD8+CD57+ T cells (not recorded which) from PBMCs. The receptor set was obtained from a human donor with aplastic anemia.

This clonotype was recorded many times. The chain is built from TRBV9 and TRBJ2-3; TRBD2 aligns across 10 bases. After removal of 4 bases from V and 2 bases from J, the junction contained 7 bases not matched to a gene. This CDR3 comprises 16 residues. Germline CDR1 and CDR2: SGDLS and YYNGEE. CDR3 region: CASSLGLAGATDTQYF. CDR3 coding DNA: TGTGCCAGCAGCCTGGGTCTAGCGGGGGCCACAGATACGCAGTATTTT. Complete variable domain (other parts from reference TRBV9 and TRBJ2-3): DSGVTQTPKHLITATGQRVTLRCSPRSGDLSVYWYQQSLDQGLQFLIQYYNGEERAKGNILERFSAQQFPDLHSELNLSSLELGDSALYFCASSLGLAGATDTQYFGPGTRLTVL.

About this clonotype: Given the absence of the conserved phenylalanine or tryptophan at the CDR3 end, a read error is likely. This chain connects TRBV6-5 to TRBJ1-1, with D possibly being TRBD1 (5 bases). Trimming stripped 2 bases from V and 1 base from J, with 5 bases between. The CDR3 is 13 amino acids. Germline V gene sequence: CDR1 MNHEY, CDR2 SVGAGI. The CDR3 sequence: CASSYTGNTEAFL. In DNA, the CDR3 is TGTGCCAGCAGTTACACAGGGAACACTGAAGCTTTCCTT.

V usage is TRBV19 and J usage is TRBJ1-4; D possibly corresponds to TRBD1 (6 bases). V was cut by 6 bases and J by 5 bases, with 10 bases left in between. The CDR3 contains 13 residues. CDR1 and CDR2 from the germline V gene are LNHDA and SQIVND (reference sequence). The CDR3 is CASRTGENEKLFF. The CDR3 bases are TGTGCCAGTAGGACAGGAGAGAATGAAAAACTGTTTTTT. Filled out from reference TRBV19 and TRBJ1-4, the complete variable domain reads DGGITQSPKYLFRKEGQNVTLSCEQNLNHDAMYWYRQDPGQGLRLIYYSQIVNDFQKGDIAEGYSVSREKKESFPLTVTSAQKNPTAFYLCASRTGENEKLFFGSGTQLSVL.

The chain couples TRBV4-3 to TRBJ1-2, with D possibly TRBD1 on 5 matching bases. This CDR3 is 13 amino acids long. V was pared by 1 base and J by 6 bases, with 9 bases between. Germline CDR1 reads LGHNA; CDR2 reads YSLEER. The CDR3: CASSQGRGHGYTF. CDR3 nucleotides: TGCGCCAGCAGCCAAGGGAGGGGTCATGGCTACACCTTC.

In this sample, this clonotype turned up once. The chain has TRBV19 and TRBJ2-7; possible D gene TRBD1, 6 bases. V lost 4 bases to trimming and J lost 4 bases, with 14 bases between them. The germline V gene encodes CDR1 LNHDA and CDR2 SQIVND (reference sequence). This CDR3 spans 14 amino acids. The CDR3 here is CASSTTGTSYEQYF. As DNA, the CDR3 is TGTGCCAGTAGTACAACAGGGACCTCGTACGAGCAGTACTTC.

The V and J genes are TRBV6-5 and TRBJ2-7; 7 nucleotides agree with TRBD2. Germline CDR1 reads MNHEY; CDR2 reads SVGAGI. Trimming took 0 bases from V and 1 from J; bases not matched to a gene: 3. The CDR3 is 15 residues long. The CDR3 bases are TGTGCCAGCAGTTACTCTCTAGCGGAGTCCTACGAGCAGTACGTC. Encoded protein: CASSYSLAESYEQYV.

The V call is TRBV12-3 or TRBV12-4, the J call TRBJ1-2; D not resolved. The CDR3 runs to 16 residues. The germline V and J ends were trimmed by 4 bases and 4 bases, with 19 bases remaining between them. CDR3 DNA sequence: TGTGCCAGCAGTTCGATAGGCGGGCAAAGAAGCTATGGCTACACCTTC. Translation: CASSSIGGQRSYGYTF.

V and J are TRBV20-1 and TRBJ1-5; the D gene is possibly TRBD1 (6 bases). The CDR3 is 13 residues long. Per germline, CDR1 DFQATT and CDR2 SNEGSKA (reference sequence). The V end lost 1 base, the J end lost 8 bases, and 12 bases lay between the germline ends. The CDR3 nucleotides are TGCAGTGCTAGAGTGGGGGCCTTAGAGCCCCAGCATTTT. Protein: CSARVGALEPQHF.

A single count supports this clonotype. The J gene is TRBJ2-1, the V gene TRBV24-1, with TRBD1 as a possible D gene (5 bases). The germline gives CDR1 KGHDR, CDR2 SFDVKD. V dropped 6 bases and J dropped 5 bases, with 10 bases sitting between them. The CDR3 extends over 13 amino acids. This CDR3 is CATSRGTDNEQFF. The CDR3 DNA reads as TGTGCCACCAGTAGGGGCACTGACAATGAGCAGTTCTTC.

At least ten counts were recorded for this clonotype. V usage is TRBV5-1 and J usage is TRBJ2-3, with 7 nucleotides matching TRBD1. This CDR3 is built from 14 residues. The V gene's germline CDR1 is SGHRS and CDR2 YFSETQ. V trimming: 0 bases; J trimming: 10 bases; junction bases outside the gene matches: 8. In DNA form, the CDR3 reads TGCGCCAGCAGCTTGGATAGTACCGGGACAGCGCAGTATTTT. Its translation is CASSLDSTGTAQYF.

The chain links TRBV19 to TRBJ2-3; TRBD1 might be the D (6 bases). This CDR3 contains 14 residues. Germline V CDR1 and CDR2: LNHDA, SQIVND (reference sequence). Trimming took 7 bases from V and 8 from J, leaving 19 bases between them. This CDR3 is CASTGHRLEGTQYF. Written as DNA, the CDR3 is TGTGCCAGTACGGGACACCGACTCGAGGGTACGCAGTATTTT. The complete variable domain, with remaining parts taken from reference TRBV19 and TRBJ2-3, reads DGGITQSPKYLFRKEGQNVTLSCEQNLNHDAMYWYRQDPGQGLRLIYYSQIVNDFQKGDIAEGYSVSREKKESFPLTVTSAQKNPTAFYLCASTGHRLEGTQYFGPGTRLTVL.

This clonotype was detected many times. This rearrangement joins TRBV6-2 or TRBV6-3 to TRBJ1-1; D gene unclear. There are 12 residues in the CDR3. V was pared by 2 bases and J by 5 bases, with 6 bases between. Germline CDR1 and CDR2: MNHEY and SVGEGT. As DNA, the CDR3 is TGTGCCAGCAGTTACAGGGCAACTGAAGCTTTCTTT. The encoded protein is CASSYRATEAFF.

The chain couples TRBV10-3 to TRBJ2-7; D remains unclear. The germline CDR1 and CDR2 sequences are ENHRY and SYGVKD. V was clipped by 8 bases and J by 6 bases, with 8 bases between them. CDR3 length: 10 residues. The CDR3 sequence: CAIFTLEQYF. The CDR3 DNA is TGTGCCATCTTTACCCTCGAGCAGTACTTC.

This clonotype has just a few counts. The chain links TRBV6-1 to TRBJ2-1, with 11 bases aligning to TRBD1. The CDR3 runs 16 residues. Trimming cost V 4 bases and J 8 bases; bases outside gene matches: 10. Germline loops: CDR1 MNHNS, CDR2 SASEGT. CDR3 nucleotide sequence: TGTGCCAGCAGTGGGTGGACAGGGGGCTCTAACGATGAGCAGTTCTTC. It specifies CASSGWTGGSNDEQFF.

This clonotype turned up a few times. The chain has TRBV4-3 and TRBJ1-4; perhaps TRBD1 as D (5 bases). CDR1 is LGHNA and CDR2 is YSLEER in the germline V gene. Trimming took 0 bases from V and 15 from J, leaving 14 bases between them. The CDR3 runs to 13 residues. In DNA form, the CDR3 reads TGCGCCAGCAGCCAAGAGGGCCAAACAGGAATGTTTTTT. Protein: CASSQEGQTGMFF.

Regarding this clonotype: A much larger clone lies one base from this, so it may be a read error. The final CDR3 position lacks the conserved phenylalanine or tryptophan, pointing to a likely read error. The V and J genes are TRBV5-1 and TRBJ1-1; 8 nucleotides match TRBD1. Germline values: CDR1 SGHRS, CDR2 YFSETQ. This CDR3 has 15 amino acids. V lost 3 bases to trimming and J lost 4 bases; unmatched junction nucleotides: 8. CDR3 sequence reads: CASSSPTGVSTEAFI. CDR3 nucleotide sequence: TGCGCCAGCAGCTCACCGACAGGGGTTTCCACTGAAGCTTTCATT.

A note on this clonotype: This is likely a read error, given that the CDR3 carries no conserved phenylalanine or tryptophan at its end. V usage is TRBV10-2 and J usage is TRBJ1-6; possibly TRBD1 for D (6 bases). This CDR3 is 12 amino acids long. V was cut by 8 bases and J by 8 bases, with 10 bases left in between. In germline, CDR1 is WSHSY, CDR2 SAAADI. The CDR3 DNA follows: TGCGCCAGCCAACAGGGAGATTCACCCCTCCACCTT. Its protein is CASQQGDSPLHL.

Concerning this clonotype: Because the CDR3's place on the DNA is in doubt, the DNA is left out and the CDR3 is given as listed by TCRdb. This chain joins TRBV24-1 and TRBJ2-3. The CDR3 extends over 15 residues, inclusive of both ends. Per germline, CDR1 KGHDR and CDR2 SFDVKD. Here the CDR3 reads CATSDSVRGTDTQYF.

This sequence joins TRBV24-1 and TRBJ2-7, with 9 nucleotides matching TRBD1. The CDR3 is 15 amino acids. The J segment lost 5 bases and the V segment lost 11 bases, leaving 15 bases of the junction unmatched. The germline CDR1 and CDR2 sequences are KGHDR and SFDVKD. CDR3 sequence: CASSGTGTGLNEQYF. CDR3 in DNA: TGTGCCAGCTCAGGAACCGGGACAGGGTTAAACGAGCAGTACTTC.

This clonotype was observed once. V is TRBV29-1 and J is TRBJ1-3; D not resolved. The germline gives CDR1 SQVTM, CDR2 ANQGSEA. This CDR3 region has 13 residues. Trimming shortened V by 4 bases and J by 0 bases, and 7 bases separated the two germline ends. As DNA, the CDR3 is TGCAGCGTTGGTAGCGGCTCTGGAAACACCATATATTTT. This translates into CSVGSGSGNTIYF.

This clonotype was seen ten or more times. The chain uses TRBV9 and TRBJ1-2; possible D gene TRBD1, 5 bases. Per the germline V gene, CDR1 is SGDLS and CDR2 is YYNGEE. The CDR3 is made up of 17 amino acids. Trimming stripped 0 bases from V and 3 bases from J, with 18 bases between. The CDR3 loop reads CASSVGLGEIGDYGYTF. The CDR3 region has the DNA TGTGCCAGCAGCGTAGGCCTAGGGGAAATTGGCGACTATGGCTACACCTTC.

The gene calls are TRBV5-5 and TRBJ2-7; TRBD2 might be the D (6 bases). V lost 5 bases to trimming and J lost 3 bases, with 18 bases between them. Germline V gene data show CDR1 as SGHKS and CDR2 as YYEKEE (reference sequence). This CDR3 spans 15 amino acids. CDR3 residues: CASSSGSGIFYEQYF. The CDR3 coding sequence is TGTGCCAGCAGTTCCGGGAGTGGGATCTTCTACGAGCAGTACTTC. The full variable domain, in which reference TRBV5-5 and TRBJ2-7 provide the parts outside the CDR3, is DAGVTQSPTHLIKTRGQQVTLRCSPISGHKSVSWYQQVLGQGPQFIFQYYEKEERGRGNFPDRFSARQFPNYSSELNVNALLLGDSALYLCASSSGSGIFYEQYFGPGTRLTVT.

V usage is TRBV7-9 and J usage is TRBJ2-5; D may correspond to TRBD1 or TRBD2 (6 bases each). Germline V lookup: CDR1 SEHNR, CDR2 FQNEAQ (reference sequence). V was shortened by 6 bases and J by 3 bases, with 14 bases between the two germline ends. The CDR3 has 14 residues. Written as DNA, the CDR3 is TGTGCCAGCAGACTCCGGGGGCCTGAAGAGACCCAGTACTTC. Protein sequence: CASRLRGPEETQYF.

The rearrangement uses TRBV7-3 and TRBJ1-6; no clear D. Germline V gene sequence: CDR1 SGHTA, CDR2 FQGTGA. With 5 bases removed from V and 8 bases from J, the gap between germline ends came to 13 bases. The CDR3 covers 14 residues. The CDR3 DNA reads as TGTGCCAGCAGCCTCTTACAGCGGGATTCACCCCTCCACTTT. This codes for CASSLLQRDSPLHF.